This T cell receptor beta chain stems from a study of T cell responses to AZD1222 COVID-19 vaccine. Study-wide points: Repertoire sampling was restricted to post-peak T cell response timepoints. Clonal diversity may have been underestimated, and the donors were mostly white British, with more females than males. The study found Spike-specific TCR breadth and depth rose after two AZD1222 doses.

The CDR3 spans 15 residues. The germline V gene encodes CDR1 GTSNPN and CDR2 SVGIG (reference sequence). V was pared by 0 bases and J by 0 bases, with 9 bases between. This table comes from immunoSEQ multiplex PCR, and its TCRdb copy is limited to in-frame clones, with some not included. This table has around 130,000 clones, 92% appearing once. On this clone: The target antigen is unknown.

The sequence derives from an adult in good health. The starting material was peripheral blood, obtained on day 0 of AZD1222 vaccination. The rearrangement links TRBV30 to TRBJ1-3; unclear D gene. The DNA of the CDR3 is TGTGCCTGGAGTGTAGGTGCAGCCTCTGGAAACACCATATATTTT. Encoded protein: CAWSVGAASGNTIYF. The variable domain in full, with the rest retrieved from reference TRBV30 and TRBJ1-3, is SQTIHQWPATLVQPVGSPLSLECTVEGTSNPNLYWYRQAAGRGLQLLFYSVGIGQISSEVPQNLSASRPQDRQFILSSKKLLLSDSGFYLCAWSVGAASGNTIYFGEGSWLTVV.